This T cell receptor beta chain was sequenced in a study of cytomegalovirus exposure and HLA in healthy donors. The PCR used 60 Vbeta and 13 Jbeta primers. Here immunoSEQ multiplex PCR was the method, and the copy in TCRdb shows in-frame clones only, minus some. The profile shows 150,000 to 200,000 clones, about 75% of them singletons. This clone occurred a few times. The target antigen is unknown. The ends were cut back, 6 bases at V and 5 bases at J, with 13 bases in the middle. Germline V gene sequence: CDR1 MGHDK, CDR2 SYGVNS. The CDR3 spans 14 residues. Study results and caveats: Later analysis suggested links between common viral pathogens and several top significant clusters.

The sample comprised PBMCs. The sequence was collected from a man between 18 and 35 years old in good health and CMV-seropositive. J is TRBJ1-4 and V is TRBV25-1; no reliable D call. CDR3: CASRRSGRNEKLFF. CDR3 DNA sequence: TGTGCCAGCAGACGGTCAGGCAGGAATGAAAAACTGTTTTTT.